This entry lists 21 T cell receptor beta chains sequenced from one sample in a study of T cells in Graves' hyperthyroidism and ophthalmopathy. The CDR3 regions of TCR beta were amplified from RNA transcripts. In the first-round RT-PCR of the TCR CDR3, the HTBI primer set was used. TCRdb called the multiplex PCR reads again in MiXCR, with one record for every CDR3 protein. This sample carries 300,000 to 400,000 distinct CDR3 sequences, 15% to 20% of them seen once, and the ten largest clones take approximately 49%. Sequencing was carried out using blood. The origin of the receptors is a woman aged 45-65 years with Graves' hyperthyroidism.

This clonotype appeared a few times. V is TRBV4-1 and J is TRBJ2-1; D may correspond to TRBD1 or TRBD2 (7 bases each). The V gene lost 0 bases and the J gene lost 4 bases, with 10 bases spanning the gap. The CDR3 is made up of 15 amino acids. CDR1 MGHRA and CDR2 YSYEKL come from the germline V gene. CDR3 nucleotides: TGCGCCAGCAGCCAAGATCAGGGGGGGTACAATGAGCAGTTCTTC. Its protein is CASSQDQGGYNEQFF.

This clonotype was detected once. This may come from a read error, since a much larger clone is one base off. This chain connects TRBV6-9 to TRBJ1-2; no clear D. Germline V gene sequence: CDR1 MNHGY, CDR2 SVAAGI. The CDR3 length is 14 residues. V dropped 3 bases and J dropped 0 bases, with 8 bases sitting between them. The CDR3 sequence: CASSYGVPNYGYTF. CDR3 in DNA: TGTGCCAGCAGTTACGGGGTACCTAACTATGGCTACACCTTC.

This clonotype was found many times. The genes are TRBV27 and TRBJ1-1; D is uncertain. Trimming cost V 5 bases and J 5 bases, with 12 bases left between them. Germline V gene data show CDR1 as MNHEY and CDR2 as SMNVEV (reference sequence). This CDR3 region has 13 residues. CDR3 loop: CASSPATSTEAFF. The CDR3 DNA reads TGTGCCAGCAGTCCCGCTACCTCAACTGAAGCTTTCTTT.

This sequence joins TRBV5-1 and TRBJ1-3; D gene ambiguous. The CDR3 is made up of 15 amino acids. Germline V CDR1 and CDR2: SGHRS, YFSETQ. The V gene lost 4 bases and the J gene lost 0 bases, with 11 bases spanning the gap. The CDR3 sequence: CASSHTELSGNTIYF. The CDR3 DNA reads as TGCGCCAGCAGCCACACTGAACTCTCTGGAAACACCATATATTTT.

This clonotype was seen repeatedly, ten times or more. V and J are TRBV9 and TRBJ2-3, with a weak D call TRBD1 (5 bases). CDR1 and CDR2 from the germline V gene are SGDLS and YYNGEE. CDR3 length: 15 amino acids. V shed 0 bases and J shed 2 bases, with 10 bases lying between them. The CDR3 nucleotides are TGTGCCAGCAGCGTAGAACAGGCAGTCACAGATACGCAGTATTTT. Protein sequence: CASSVEQAVTDTQYF.

V usage is TRBV20-1 and J usage is TRBJ2-3, with D perhaps being TRBD1 or TRBD2 (5 bases each). The CDR3 is 15 amino acids. Trimming took off 3 bases at V and 0 bases at J, with 13 bases between the two ends. CDR1 is DFQATT and CDR2 is SNEGSKA in the germline V gene (reference sequence). CDR3 bases: TGCAGTGCTAGGGGTGAGGGGCTGAGCACAGATACGCAGTATTTT. Translating gives CSARGEGLSTDTQYF.

This clonotype was recorded at least ten times. This rearrangement joins TRBV28 to TRBJ1-5; 9 nucleotides match TRBD1. CDR3 length: 15 amino acids. The germline gives CDR1 MDHEN, CDR2 SYDVKM. Trimming took 6 bases from V and 0 from J; bases not matched to a gene: 3. The CDR3 DNA follows: TGTGCCAGCAGCCGGGGACAGGGTAGCAATCAGCCCCAGCATTTT. Translated: CASSRGQGSNQPQHF.

This clonotype was recorded at least ten times. The chain recombines TRBV7-3 with TRBJ2-1; 13 nucleotides match TRBD2. The CDR3 runs 15 residues. Germline loops: CDR1 SGHTA, CDR2 FQGTGA. Trimming removed 5 bases from V and 8 bases from J; junction bases left unmatched: 6. CDR3 in amino acids: CASSLLAGGRDEQFF. The CDR3 nucleotides read TGTGCCAGCAGCCTACTAGCGGGGGGGCGGGATGAGCAGTTCTTC.

The chain employs TRBV11-2 and TRBJ2-5; D possibly uses TRBD1 or TRBD2 (6 bases each). Trimming took off 4 bases at V and 5 bases at J, with 17 bases between the two ends. There are 15 residues in the CDR3. Germline-derived CDR1 and CDR2 are SGHAT and FQNNGV. CDR3 sequence (DNA): TGTGCCAGCAGCTCACGGACAGTTGGGGGGGAGACCCAGTACTTC. This encodes CASSSRTVGGETQYF.

This clonotype was counted at least ten times. In DNA form, the CDR3 reads TGTGCCAGCAGTCCCGACGAGCGGGGGGGCAGTCATACGCAGTATTTT. This gives the protein CASSPDERGGSHTQYF. The chain uses TRBV27 and TRBJ2-3, with 10 positions matching TRBD2. V shed 5 bases, J shed 7 bases, and the junction held 12 bases outside the gene matches. Germline lookup yields CDR1 MNHEY and CDR2 SMNVEV (reference sequence). The CDR3 totals 16 residues.

There are many counts of this clonotype. The CDR3 loop reads CASSSAGGALQFF. The CDR3 nucleotides read TGTGCCAGCAGTTCCGCTGGGGGGGCGTTGCAGTTCTTC. The chain is built from TRBV27 and TRBJ2-1; D is perhaps TRBD2 (7 bases). The CDR3 totals 13 residues. Germline-derived CDR1 and CDR2 are MNHEY and SMNVEV (reference sequence). The ends were cut back, 4 bases at V and 12 bases at J, with 16 bases in the middle.

Ten or more counts support this clonotype. V gene TRBV5-6 combines with J gene TRBJ1-1; D is perhaps TRBD1 (5 bases). Germline V gene sequence: CDR1 SGHDT, CDR2 YYEEEE. The germline V and J ends were trimmed by 1 base and 6 bases, with 7 bases remaining between them. This CDR3 spans 12 amino acids. Written as DNA, the CDR3 is TGTGCCAGCAGCTTGTTCAGGGCTGAAGCTTTCTTT. Translated: CASSLFRAEAFF.

This clonotype has ten or more counts. This chain uses TRBV6-1 with TRBJ1-1, with 7 nucleotides matching TRBD1. Germline lookup yields CDR1 MNHNS and CDR2 SASEGT. V shed 5 bases and J 3 bases; nucleotides not matched to a gene: 6. This CDR3 is 14 amino acids long. The DNA for the CDR3 is TGTGCCAGCAGTAACGACAGGGACCACACTGAAGCTTTCTTT. It encodes CASSNDRDHTEAFF.

In its sample, this clonotype was seen many times. J is TRBJ2-1 and V is TRBV7-3, with TRBD2 identical over 8 bases. J lost 3 bases, V lost 2 bases, and 9 bases had no gene match. The germline gives CDR1 SGHTA, CDR2 FQGTGA. The CDR3 runs to 17 residues. The CDR3 protein is CASSLGSASGFYNEQFF. CDR3 nucleotides: TGTGCCAGCAGCTTAGGTTCTGCTAGCGGGTTCTACAATGAGCAGTTCTTC.

This clonotype was seen just once. The chain is built from TRBV6-1 and TRBJ1-1, with D unresolved. Per germline, CDR1 MNHNS and CDR2 SASEGT. V was pared by 6 bases and J by 4 bases, with 6 bases between. The CDR3 runs 11 residues. In DNA form, the CDR3 reads TGTGCCAGCAGCCCAGCCACTGAAGCTTTCTTT. Translating it yields CASSPATEAFF.

V and J are TRBV24-1 and TRBJ2-5; a weak D match, TRBD2 (7 bases). There are 13 residues in the CDR3. The ends were cut back, 3 bases at V and 5 bases at J, with 9 bases in the middle. CDR1 is KGHDR, CDR2 SFDVKD, per germline. This CDR3 reads CATSDRGAETQYF. CDR3 nucleotides: TGTGCCACCAGTGATCGGGGGGCGGAGACCCAGTACTTC.

The chain links TRBV3-1 to TRBJ1-1, with D uncertain. V was pared by 6 bases and J by 5 bases, with 16 bases between. CDR3 length: 14 residues. Germline CDR1 and CDR2: LGHDT and YNNKEL (reference sequence). This chain's CDR3 is CASSPRSRRTEAFF. The CDR3 nucleotides are TGTGCCAGCAGTCCCAGGTCCCGGCGGACTGAAGCTTTCTTT.

In its sample, this clonotype was seen a few times. The V call is TRBV12-3 or TRBV12-4, the J call TRBJ2-1; D gene uncertain. The CDR3 length is 12 residues. Trimming pared 3 bases from V and 4 bases from J, leaving 4 bases between. Here the CDR3 DNA reads TGTGCCAGCAGTTTTCTGTACAATGAGCAGTTCTTC. Translated: CASSFLYNEQFF.

V and J are TRBV5-6 and TRBJ1-4; no clear D. The germline V gene has CDR1 SGHDT and CDR2 YYEEEE. The CDR3 consists of 15 residues. Trimming cost V 1 base and J 5 bases, with 12 bases left between them. CDR3 sequence: CASSLIALDNEKLFF. The CDR3 DNA sequence: TGTGCCAGCAGCTTGATCGCGCTAGACAATGAAAAACTGTTTTTT.

This clonotype was seen at least ten times. The rearrangement uses TRBV7-9 and TRBJ2-7; maybe TRBD2 (7 bases). The CDR3 sequence is 14 residues long. V was shortened by 5 bases and J by 2 bases, with 13 bases between the two germline ends. CDR1 and CDR2 (germline): SEHNR, FQNEAQ (reference sequence). The CDR3 loop reads CASSPAGAPYEQYF. CDR3 sequence (DNA): TGTGCCAGCAGCCCGGCGGGGGCCCCCTACGAGCAGTACTTC.

This clonotype was counted a few times. The chain recombines TRBV12-3 or TRBV12-4 with TRBJ1-4; D is unresolved. Trimming pared 3 bases from V and 4 bases from J, leaving 6 bases between. This CDR3 has 13 residues. In DNA form, the CDR3 reads TGTGCCAGCAGTTTGGCAGATAATGAAAAACTGTTTTTT. Amino acids: CASSLADNEKLFF.